This T cell receptor beta chain was recorded in a study of Ad26.COV2.S vaccination and SARS-CoV-2 variants. For the study at large: The donor participated in the COV1001 trial, in its Ad26.COV2.S arm. Once or twice, 56 days apart, Ad26.COV2.S was delivered intramuscularly. Overall study findings and caveats: Vaccinees displayed broader spike-specific TCR repertoires than placebo recipients.

Assay: immunoSEQ multiplex PCR; the TCRdb copy retains only in-frame clones and omits some. The data contain 380,000 or so clones, 75% to 90% of them singletons. The treatment: 15 to 20 received Ad26.COV2.S at low or high dose, single or two shots; about 5 received placebo; per-sample allocation not given. Day 63 after the first vaccine or placebo injection was the time point for sampling. An adult of 18-55 years in Boston served as donor. The CDR3 has 15 residues. Trimming removed 6 bases at V and 4 bases at J, with 16 bases between. In germline, CDR1 is LNHDA, CDR2 SQIVND (reference sequence). Turning to this clone: The antigen remains unidentified.

The chain is built from TRBV19 and TRBJ2-1, with D perhaps matching TRBD1 or TRBD2 (6 bases each). Sequenced material: peripheral blood, taken in a trial of Ad26.COV2.S vaccine versus placebo. The clonotype comes from a person between 18 and 59 years old who received the Ad26.COV2.S COVID-19 vaccine or a placebo. The CDR3 here is CASSTGTARYNEQFF. DNA of the CDR3: TGTGCCAGTAGCACAGGGACTGCTCGGTACAATGAGCAGTTCTTC.